This is a list of T cell receptor beta chains from one sample in a study of T cells in narcolepsy. Produced via immunoSEQ multiplex PCR; TCRdb's table is partial and in-frame only. Among some 30,000 clones listed, 86% were seen once. Sequenced: CD45RA- memory CD4+ T cells from PBMCs. The receptors shown here come from a human donor with narcolepsy. The CDR3 runs from the conserved cysteine through the conserved F or W. Fields, in order: J gene, D gene, V gene, clone size, CDR3 DNA, CDR3 protein. A D gene is named only where the DNA matches it firmly. A clone size is listed for some rows: how often the clone was seen (once, few, many), or a class if it is expanded.

>TRBJ1-1|TRBD1|TRBV18|.
TGTGCCAGCTCAACCGGGACAGGGGACACTGAAGCTTTCTTT
CASSTGTGDTEAFF
>TRBJ1-2|.|TRBV18|.
TGTGCCAGCTCACCACCGGATGGGGACGTCTATGGCTACACCTTC
CASSPPDGDVYGYTF
>TRBJ2-2|.|TRBV5-1|.
TGCGCCAGCAGCTTGGGCGGGGTCGGGGAGCTGTTTTTT
CASSLGGVGELFF
>TRBJ1-5|TRBD1|TRBV6-1|.
TGTGCCAGCAGGGAGGTACAGGGGGCATATCAGCCCCAGCATTTT
CASREVQGAYQPQHF
>TRBJ1-3|.|TRBV7-9|once
TGTGCCAGCAGCTATCTAGCCGGGAGCGGAAACACCATATATTTT
CASSYLAGSGNTIYF
>TRBJ1-1|.|TRBV9|.
TGTGCCAGCAGCGTAGTTAGCATGAACACTGAAGCTTTCTTT
CASSVVSMNTEAFF
>TRBJ2-7|.|TRBV5-6|once
TGTGCCAGCAGCAACCCCGGGACCGAGTCCTACGAGCAGTACTTC
CASSNPGTESYEQYF
>TRBJ1-4|.|TRBV27|once
TGTGCCAGCAGTCTAAAGGAAAAACTGTTTTTT
CASSLKEKLFF
>TRBJ2-5|.|TRBV11-1|.
TGTGCCAGCAGCTTTGGACAGCAAGAGACCCAGTACTTC
CASSFGQQETQYF
>TRBJ2-7|.|TRBV23-1|.
TGCGCCAGCAGTCAACCAGACGAGCAGTACTTC
CASSQPDEQYF
>TRBJ2-1|TRBD2|TRBV7-2|.
TGTGCCAGCAGCTTTCTAGCGGGGGGCGCTAATGAGCAGTTCTTC
CASSFLAGGANEQFF
>TRBJ1-2|.|TRBV5-1|.
TGCGCCAGCAGCTTGGGGACCCACGTTAACTATGGCTACACCTTC
CASSLGTHVNYGYTF
>TRBJ1-1|TRBD1|TRBV5-6|.
TGTGCCAGCAGCTTGGAGACAGGGGGAAAGAACACTGAAGCTTTCTTT
CASSLETGGKNTEAFF
>TRBJ1-3|TRBD1|TRBV2|.
TGTGCCAGCAGAGCGACAGGGGGTGGAAACACCATATATTTT
CASRATGGGNTIYF
>TRBJ2-3|.|TRBV2|.
TGTGCCAGCAGTGAAGCGGTGGCGGGAACGCAGTATTTT
CASSEAVAGTQYF
>TRBJ1-5|.|TRBV7-2|.
TGTGCCACCGGCCCCGGGCCCGGTCAGCCCCAGCATTTT
CATGPGPGQPQHF
>TRBJ2-1|TRBD1|TRBV18|.
TGTGCCAGCTCACCAACCCGGGACAGCGAGCAGTTCTTC
CASSPTRDSEQFF
>TRBJ1-2|.|TRBV7-2|once
TGTGCCAGCAGCTTAGCCGACCTACGCGGCTACACCTTC
CASSLADLRGYTF
>TRBJ2-2|TRBD2|TRBV7-2|.
TGTGCCAGCAGCTTAGTGGCGGGGGGCTACACCGGGGAGCTGTTTTTT
CASSLVAGGYTGELFF
>TRBJ1-1|.|TRBV6-5|once
TGTGCCAGCAGTCTCAGGGACGGTGGGACTGAAGCTTTCTTT
CASSLRDGGTEAFF
>TRBJ1-5|TRBD1|TRBV6-1|.
TGTGCCAGCATTTATGACAGGGTTGGCAATCAGCCCCAGCATTTT
CASIYDRVGNQPQHF
>TRBJ1-3|TRBD1|TRBV5-1|.
TGCGCCAGCAGACCGGGACAGGGTAGAAACACCATATATTTT
CASRPGQGRNTIYF
>TRBJ1-1|TRBD1|TRBV5-1|.
TGCGCCAGCAGCCCAGGGTACAGGGGGAACACTGAAGCTTTCTTT
CASSPGYRGNTEAFF
>TRBJ2-2|.|TRBV28|.
TGTGCCAGCAGAACAAACACCGGGGAGCTGTTTTTT
CASRTNTGELFF